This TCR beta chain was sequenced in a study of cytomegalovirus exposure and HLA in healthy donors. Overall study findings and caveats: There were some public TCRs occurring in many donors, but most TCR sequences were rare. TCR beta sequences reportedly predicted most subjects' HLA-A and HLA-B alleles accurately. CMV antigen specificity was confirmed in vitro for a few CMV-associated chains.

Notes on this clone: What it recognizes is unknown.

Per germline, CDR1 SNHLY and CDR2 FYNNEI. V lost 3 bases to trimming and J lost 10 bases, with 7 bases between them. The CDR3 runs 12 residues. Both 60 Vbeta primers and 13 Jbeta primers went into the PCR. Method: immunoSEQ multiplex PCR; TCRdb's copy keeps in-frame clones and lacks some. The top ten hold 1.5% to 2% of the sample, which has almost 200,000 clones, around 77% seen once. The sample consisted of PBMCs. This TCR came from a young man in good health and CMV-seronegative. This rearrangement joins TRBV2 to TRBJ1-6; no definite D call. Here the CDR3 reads CASSDFPSPLHF. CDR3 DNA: TGTGCCAGCAGTGATTTCCCGTCACCCCTCCACTTT.